The 5 T cell receptor beta chains below come from one sample, sequenced in a study of CD8 T cells in Susac syndrome. The RNA, about 0.45 to 1 ug, was put through reverse transcription using random hexamers. Each CDR3 protein is one row after TCRdb ran MiXCR on the immunoSEQ multiplex PCR reads. The table lists more than 85,000 distinct CDR3 sequences, just under 95% of them singletons. Material for sequencing was CD4+ T cells from PBMCs. The source of these receptors is a human donor with Susac syndrome.

This clonotype was seen a single time. This sequence joins TRBV21-1 and TRBJ2-1. TRBV21-1 is tagged as a pseudogene. The CDR3 has 16 residues. CDR3 sequence reads: CASSKARTSSYNEQFF. The CDR3 DNA reads TGTGCCAGCAGCAAAGCTCGGACGAGCTCCTACAATGAGCAGTTCTTC.

V is TRBV4-3 and J is TRBJ2-7; tentative D call: TRBD1 (6 bases). CDR1 LGHNA and CDR2 YSLEER come from the germline V gene. This CDR3 comprises 13 residues. V lost 4 bases to trimming and J lost 9 bases, with 16 bases between them. The CDR3 sequence: CASSLAQGIGQYF. DNA for the CDR3: TGCGCCAGCAGCCTAGCCCAGGGGATAGGGCAGTACTTC.

The CDR3 DNA sequence: TGTGCCAGCAGACCGGGACAGACCGGGGAGCTGTTTTTT. Its translation is CASRPGQTGELFF. The gene calls are TRBV3-1 and TRBJ2-2, with 7 bases identical to TRBD1. V lost 6 bases, J lost 5 bases, and 3 bases stayed unmatched. The CDR3 totals 13 residues. The germline CDR1 and CDR2 sequences are LGHDT and YNNKEL (reference sequence).

The genes are TRBV30 and TRBJ1-3; 12 nucleotides align to TRBD1. The length of the CDR3 is 14 residues. V gave up 3 bases and J gave up 7 bases; unmatched junction bases: 4. Germline lookup yields CDR1 GTSNPN and CDR2 SVGIG (reference sequence). Here the CDR3 reads CAWSRDRGPNTIYF. The CDR3 DNA follows: TGTGCCTGGAGCCGGGACAGGGGGCCGAACACCATATATTTT.

The gene calls are TRBV5-1 and TRBJ2-1; D is unresolved. Germline lookup yields CDR1 SGHRS and CDR2 YFSETQ. V lost 1 base and J lost 1, with 9 bases in between. The CDR3 is 15 amino acids. The CDR3 region is CASSLILSSYNEQFF. The CDR3 coding sequence is TGCGCCAGCAGCTTGATTCTCTCATCCTACAATGAGCAGTTCTTC.